These 27 T cell receptor beta chains were sequenced from one sample in a study of cytotoxic CD8 clonotypes in ibrutinib-treated CLL (dated by TCRdb to the early 2020s). Taken with the paper, the label for time point translates to: progressive disease on ibrutinib. Libraries were prepared through the immunoSEQ multiplex PCR assay. In TCRdb, the immuneACCESS table is reduced to in-frame sequences with V and J assigned. These tables do not hold every clone; where another copy was compared, an unresolved V gene accounts for under half, and the others remain unexplained. The sample table records some 170,000 clones; over 75% of these occur just once. The top ten hold approximately 3% of the sample. The sequenced sample was PBMCs, obtained at disease progression, from a patient treated with ibrutinib. The receptors come from a human donor with chronic lymphocytic leukemia.

The rearrangement joins TRBV27 to TRBJ2-1, with TRBD2 identical over 9 bases. V lost 6 bases, J lost 5 bases, and 2 bases stayed unmatched. Germline V lookup: CDR1 MNHEY, CDR2 SMNVEV (reference sequence). The CDR3 consists of 13 residues. In DNA, the CDR3 is TGTGCCAGCAGCCAGCGGGAGGACAATGAGCAGTTCTTC. This gives the protein CASSQREDNEQFF.

The chain combines TRBV9 with TRBJ2-3; possible D gene TRBD1, 6 bases. V was clipped by 10 bases and J by 0 bases, with 18 bases between them. The CDR3 has 15 amino acids. The germline gives CDR1 SGDLS, CDR2 YYNGEE. Written as DNA, the CDR3 is TGTGCCTTTCAAGACGGACAGAAAAGCACAGATACGCAGTATTTT. This translates into CAFQDGQKSTDTQYF.

The genes are TRBV5-1 and TRBJ2-7; perhaps TRBD1 as D (6 bases). Per germline, CDR1 SGHRS and CDR2 YFSETQ. There are 15 residues in the CDR3. V gave up 0 bases and J gave up 3 bases, with 13 bases separating them. CDR3 bases: TGCGCCAGCAGCTTGGCCGCAGACAGGATCTACGAGCAGTACTTC. This gives the protein CASSLAADRIYEQYF.

This rearrangement joins TRBV19 to TRBJ1-4; no firm D call. The V and J ends lost 6 bases and 0 bases respectively, with 8 bases between them. The V gene's germline CDR1 is LNHDA and CDR2 SQIVND (reference sequence). The CDR3 covers 14 residues. This CDR3 reads CASRSLATNEKLFF. Written as DNA, the CDR3 is TGTGCCAGTAGAAGCCTCGCAACTAATGAAAAACTGTTTTTT.

The chain joins TRBV12-5 to TRBJ1-3; weak D call: TRBD1 (5 bases). This CDR3 spans 15 amino acids. Trimming stripped 0 bases from V and 3 bases from J, with 9 bases between. Looked up from germline, CDR1 is LGHNT and CDR2 is FRNRAP. In nucleotides, the CDR3 is TGTGCTAGTGGTTTGGTAGGAGGGGTTGGAAACACCATATATTTT. It is translated as CASGLVGGVGNTIYF.

The gene calls are TRBV28 and TRBJ2-3, with 8 bases matching TRBD1. CDR3 length equals 19 residues. With V trimmed by 0 bases and J by 2 bases, 13 bases remained unmatched. Germline V CDR1 and CDR2: MDHEN, SYDVKM. In DNA, the CDR3 is TGTGCCAGCAGTTTATGGGGCCAAAAAGGACAGGGAATCACAGATACGCAGTATTTT. Protein: CASSLWGQKGQGITDTQYF.

This chain links TRBV7-6 with TRBJ2-2; 9 bases match TRBD1. Germline V CDR1 and CDR2: SGHVS, FNYEAQ. The CDR3 consists of 16 residues. Trimming at V came to 5 bases and at J to 5 bases, leaving 9 bases not matched to a gene. CDR3 residues: CASSEIQGAFTGELFF. The CDR3 DNA reads TGTGCCAGCAGCGAAATACAGGGGGCTTTTACCGGGGAGCTGTTTTTT.

The chain employs TRBV4-2 and TRBJ1-3; tentative D call: TRBD1 (6 bases). Trimming took off 4 bases at V and 1 base at J, with 11 bases between the two ends. The V gene's germline CDR1 is LGHNA and CDR2 YNFKEQ. The CDR3 spans 15 residues. The CDR3 sequence: CASSLSQGSGNTIYF. CDR3 in DNA: TGTGCCAGCAGCCTTTCACAGGGTTCTGGAAACACCATATATTTT.

J is TRBJ1-2 and V is TRBV29-1; no clear D gene. With 6 bases removed from V and 7 bases from J, the gap between germline ends came to 9 bases. Per the germline V gene, CDR1 is SQVTM and CDR2 is ANQGSEA. The CDR3 is made up of 10 amino acids. CDR3 nucleotide sequence: TGCAGCGTGGAGAGGGCTGGCTACACCTTC. Its protein product is CSVERAGYTF.

J is TRBJ1-2 and V is TRBV9; D possibly corresponds to TRBD1 (5 bases). The germline V gene encodes CDR1 SGDLS and CDR2 YYNGEE. The CDR3 consists of 15 residues. V was trimmed by 0 bases and J by 1 base, leaving 10 bases between them. The CDR3 sequence: CASSVGQNHNYGYTF. The CDR3 DNA reads TGTGCCAGCAGCGTAGGACAGAACCATAACTATGGCTACACCTTC.

The rearrangement links TRBV11-3 to TRBJ2-3; D is possibly TRBD2 (5 bases). V lost 5 bases and J 4 bases, leaving 19 bases between the germline ends. This CDR3 has 16 residues. The germline V gene encodes CDR1 SGHNT and CDR2 YENEEA. CDR3 nucleotides: TGTGCCAGCAGCCCTGGACTCAACCCGATGGCAGATACGCAGTATTTT. It is translated as CASSPGLNPMADTQYF.

V and J are TRBV14 and TRBJ2-1; 8 bases line up with TRBD2. The germline V gene has CDR1 SGHDN and CDR2 FVKESK. The CDR3 runs to 15 residues. J gave up 11 bases and V 2 bases, and 11 bases lay outside the gene matches. The CDR3 loop reads CASSQLPVTSGQQFF. Written as DNA, the CDR3 is TGTGCCAGCAGCCAACTTCCGGTCACTAGCGGTCAGCAGTTCTTC.

The chain recombines TRBV11-2 with TRBJ2-5; no reliable D call. This CDR3 has 12 residues. With 1 base removed from V and 5 bases from J, the gap between germline ends came to 5 bases. Germline CDR1 is SGHAT and CDR2 is FQNNGV. The CDR3 DNA reads as TGTGCCAGCAGCTTAGTTTCGGAGACCCAGTACTTC. Translating it yields CASSLVSETQYF.

This chain connects TRBV5-4 to TRBJ1-1; D ambiguous. The CDR3 is 12 amino acids. Trimming pared 10 bases from V and 3 bases from J, leaving 13 bases between. Germline V gives CDR1 SGHNT, CDR2 YYREEE (reference sequence). This chain's CDR3 is CAGQQEDTEAFF. CDR3 nucleotide sequence: TGTGCCGGCCAGCAAGAGGACACTGAAGCTTTCTTT.

J is TRBJ2-7 and V is TRBV5-4, with TRBD1 matching over 7 bases. Germline V gene sequence: CDR1 SGHNT, CDR2 YYREEE (reference sequence). The J segment lost 6 bases and the V segment lost 7 bases, leaving 10 bases of the junction unmatched. The CDR3 consists of 13 residues. CDR3 sequence reads: CASGLMTGIEQYF. CDR3 nucleotides: TGTGCCAGCGGGCTGATGACAGGGATCGAGCAGTACTTC.

This chain connects TRBV27 to TRBJ1-3; 7 bases align to TRBD1. The CDR3 extends over 15 amino acids. CDR1 is MNHEY and CDR2 is SMNVEV in the germline V gene (reference sequence). V dropped 5 bases and J dropped 8; count of bases not matched to a gene: 12. The CDR3, as DNA: TGTGCCAGCAGTCGACAGACAGGGTTTGGGGACACCATATATTTT. As protein: CASSRQTGFGDTIYF.

CDR3 DNA sequence: TGTGCCAGCAGCTTATCGCAGGGAGGGGCCTACGAGCAGTACTTC. It specifies CASSLSQGGAYEQYF. The genes are TRBV7-2 and TRBJ2-7; 7 bases match TRBD2. In germline, CDR1 is SGHTA, CDR2 FQGNSA. The CDR3 contains 15 residues. V trimming: 2 bases; J trimming: 2 bases; junction bases outside the gene matches: 6.

The CDR3 DNA sequence: TGTGCCAGCAGCGTATTTGAGACAGGGAGCGTCAGCTATGGCTACACCTTC. Protein product: CASSVFETGSVSYGYTF. This chain joins TRBV9 and TRBJ1-2, with 7 bases lining up with TRBD1. V lost 1 base to trimming and J lost 4 bases; unmatched junction nucleotides: 13. This CDR3 is 17 amino acids long. Germline V gene data show CDR1 as SGDLS and CDR2 as YYNGEE.

The CDR3 DNA is TGTGCCAGCAGTTTGGGACGGCGGAACACTGAAGCTTTCTTT. Its translation: CASSLGRRNTEAFF. This rearrangement joins TRBV27 to TRBJ1-1, with a possible D match to TRBD1 (5 bases). CDR1 and CDR2 from the germline V gene are MNHEY and SMNVEV (reference sequence). The ends were cut back, 3 bases at V and 1 base at J, with 9 bases in the middle. The CDR3 spans 14 residues.

In its sample, this clone was seen many times. The gene calls are TRBV29-1 and TRBJ2-7; TRBD1 might be the D (5 bases). This CDR3 contains 11 residues. Germline V gene sequence: CDR1 SQVTM, CDR2 ANQGSEA. V shed 5 bases and J shed 1 base, with 6 bases lying between them. The CDR3 is CSVRQSYEQYF. In nucleotides, the CDR3 is TGCAGCGTTCGACAGTCCTACGAGCAGTACTTC.

The V and J genes are TRBV14 and TRBJ2-1, with 8 bases lining up with TRBD2. Germline V lookup: CDR1 SGHDN, CDR2 FVKESK. The CDR3 is 16 amino acids. V shed 3 bases and J 3 bases; nucleotides not matched to a gene: 7. This CDR3 reads CASSHTAGAFYNEQFF. Here the CDR3 DNA reads TGTGCCAGCAGCCATACAGCGGGAGCCTTCTACAATGAGCAGTTCTTC.

The V call is TRBV7-2, the J call TRBJ2-3; 8 nucleotides align to TRBD2. This CDR3 spans 18 amino acids. Losses at the gene ends were 2 bases for V and 4 bases for J; bases not matched to a gene: 14. Per germline, CDR1 SGHTA and CDR2 FQGNSA. CDR3 bases: TGTGCCAGCAGCTTACTTCTTAGCGCGGGAGGAATCTCAGATACGCAGTATTTT. Its translation is CASSLLLSAGGISDTQYF. The complete variable domain, with remaining parts taken from reference TRBV7-2 and TRBJ2-3, reads GAGVSQSPSNKVTEKGKDVELRCDPISGHTALYWYRQSLGQGLEFLIYFQGNSAPDKSGLPSDRFSAERTGGSVSTLTIQRTQQEDSAVYLCASSLLLSAGGISDTQYFGPGTRLTVL.

The chain carries TRBV5-1 and TRBJ1-2; D is perhaps TRBD1 (5 bases). V lost 0 bases and J 0 bases, leaving 15 bases between the germline ends. CDR1 and CDR2 (germline): SGHRS, YFSETQ. This CDR3 has 17 amino acids. CDR3 nucleotide sequence: TGCGCCAGCAGCTTGGCCGGCAGGGCCTTTTCTAACTATGGCTACACCTTC. Protein: CASSLAGRAFSNYGYTF.

This clone was seen more than once but under ten times. V usage is TRBV19 and J usage is TRBJ1-5, with 7 bases matching TRBD1. This CDR3 is 14 amino acids long. Germline values: CDR1 LNHDA, CDR2 SQIVND (reference sequence). V lost 9 bases and J lost 7; bases outside the gene matches: 12. In DNA, the CDR3 is TGTGCCAGCCAGACAGGGCCTAGTCCCCAGCCCCAGCATTTT. Its protein is CASQTGPSPQPQHF.

V gene TRBV29-1 combines with J gene TRBJ2-7; 8 nucleotides align to TRBD1. Looked up from germline, CDR1 is SQVTM and CDR2 is ANQGSEA. CDR3 length equals 14 residues. Trimming took 5 bases from V and 0 from J; bases not matched to a gene: 6. CDR3: CSVQTGANSYEQYF. As DNA, the CDR3 is TGCAGCGTTCAGACAGGGGCTAACTCCTACGAGCAGTACTTC.

The chain joins TRBV28 to TRBJ2-7; 10 positions match TRBD1. J was trimmed by 1 base and V by 8 bases; bases with no gene match: 2. Germline CDR1 reads MDHEN; CDR2 reads SYDVKM. CDR3 length: 13 amino acids. The CDR3 DNA sequence: TGTGCCAGCGGGGACAGGGGTTCCTACGAGCAGTACTTC. It specifies CASGDRGSYEQYF.

This chain links TRBV9 with TRBJ2-7; tentatively, D is TRBD2 (6 bases). Germline CDR1 is SGDLS and CDR2 is YYNGEE. The CDR3 is made up of 15 amino acids. Trimming left V 0 bases short and J 3 bases short, with 13 bases between. The CDR3 DNA follows: TGTGCCAGCAGCGTAGGGTCGGGAGTGGTCTACGAGCAGTACTTC. Translation: CASSVGSGVVYEQYF.